Following are 21 T cell receptor beta chains from one sample sequenced in a study of blood T cell repertoires in COVID-19. Clones were read by immunoSEQ multiplex PCR, and TCRdb kept only the in-frame ones, dropping some. This table holds hundreds of thousands of clones, under 90% found once. Sequencing was performed on peripheral blood. The receptor set was obtained from a human donor in a cohort sampled during active COVID-19.

As for this clone: Germline is not matched at one junction end, which may reflect a read error. The chain recombines TRBV18 with TRBJ1-2, with 10 bases fitting TRBD1. CDR3 length: 15 amino acids. Looked up from germline, CDR1 is KGHSH and CDR2 is LQKENI. The CDR3 region has the DNA TGTGTCAGCTCAATCGACAGGGGGCAATCGGATGGCTACACCTTC. This codes for CVSSIDRGQSDGYTF.

By share of the sample, this clone is medium-sized. J is TRBJ2-7 and V is TRBV5-6; 9 nucleotides line up with TRBD2. The CDR3 is 14 amino acids. Germline loops: CDR1 SGHDT, CDR2 YYEEEE. Trimming removed 4 bases from V and 5 bases from J; junction bases left unmatched: 7. CDR3 DNA: TGTGCCAGCAGCCTCTGGACTAGCGCCAACGAGCAGTACTTC. This sequence encodes CASSLWTSANEQYF.

V usage is TRBV9 and J usage is TRBJ1-2, with TRBD1 matching over 7 bases. This CDR3 is 17 amino acids long. V shed 3 bases, J shed 4 bases, and the junction held 15 bases outside the gene matches. The germline V gene has CDR1 SGDLS and CDR2 YYNGEE. Written as DNA, the CDR3 is TGTGCCAGCAGCGCAAACACAGGGGCCTCTCGAGGCTATGGCTACACCTTC. It encodes CASSANTGASRGYGYTF.

The sample holds a few counts of this clone. This rearrangement joins TRBV6-5 to TRBJ1-2; 7 bases line up with TRBD1. The CDR3 covers 14 residues. Germline values: CDR1 MNHEY, CDR2 SVGAGI. V lost 6 bases to trimming and J lost 5 bases; unmatched junction nucleotides: 9. The CDR3 DNA follows: TGTGCCAGCAGCCAAGACAGGGCGCCGTATGGCTACACCTTC. It specifies CASSQDRAPYGYTF.

In nucleotides, the CDR3 is TGTGCCAGCAGCAGGGACCGGGACAGTTACGAGCAGTACTTC. This sequence encodes CASSRDRDSYEQYF. The chain has TRBV7-8 and TRBJ2-7; 7 nucleotides line up with TRBD1. In germline, CDR1 is SGHVS, CDR2 FQNEAQ. Unmatched junction bases numbered 8, after V lost 5 bases and J lost 4 bases. This CDR3 region has 14 residues.

The chain links TRBV4-3 to TRBJ1-5; no definite D call. The CDR3 totals 15 residues. Germline V gives CDR1 LGHNA, CDR2 YSLEER. Trimming removed 1 base at V and 3 bases at J, with 10 bases between. CDR3 in amino acids: CASSQVAGSNQPQHF. The CDR3 DNA is TGCGCCAGCAGCCAAGTGGCGGGATCCAATCAGCCCCAGCATTTT.

The rearrangement links TRBV4-1 to TRBJ2-2; the D is unclear. CDR1 MGHRA and CDR2 YSYEKL come from the germline V gene. Deletions cut 4 bases from V and 5 bases from J, with 11 bases between. The CDR3 consists of 14 residues. DNA of the CDR3: TGCGCCAGCAGCCCCACGTTGGCTACCGGGGAGCTGTTTTTT. Amino acid sequence: CASSPTLATGELFF.

The chain has TRBV18 and TRBJ1-1; D is unresolved. The CDR3 contains 14 residues. V gave up 3 bases and J gave up 1 base, with 9 bases separating them. The germline gives CDR1 KGHSH, CDR2 LQKENI. CDR3 amino acids: CASSPGGQNTEAFF. CDR3 in DNA: TGTGCCAGCTCACCTGGCGGGCAGAACACTGAAGCTTTCTTT.

The gene calls are TRBV5-1 and TRBJ2-1; 7 positions match TRBD1. The CDR3 has 15 residues. Losses at the gene ends were 4 bases for V and 2 bases for J; bases not matched to a gene: 6. Germline V gene sequence: CDR1 SGHRS, CDR2 YFSETQ. The CDR3 loop reads CASSPTGVPYNEQFF. The CDR3, as DNA: TGCGCCAGCAGCCCCACAGGGGTACCCTACAATGAGCAGTTCTTC.

The V and J genes are TRBV12-5 and TRBJ2-7; D may be TRBD2 (5 bases). Germline-derived CDR1 and CDR2 are LGHNT and FRNRAP. V was pared by 0 bases and J by 11 bases, with 17 bases between. The CDR3 sequence is 14 residues long. CDR3: CASGLVQSGTPEYF. As DNA, the CDR3 is TGTGCTAGTGGTTTGGTACAATCGGGAACACCGGAGTACTTC.

The genes are TRBV4-1 and TRBJ1-1; TRBD1 is a possible D gene (5 bases). The CDR3 is 11 residues long. Deletions cut 1 base from V and 8 bases from J, with 5 bases between. Per the germline V gene, CDR1 is MGHRA and CDR2 is YSYEKL. The CDR3 region has the DNA TGCGCCAGCAGCCAAGCAGGGGAAGCTTTCTTT. Protein sequence: CASSQAGEAFF.

The chain couples TRBV5-4 to TRBJ2-7; possible D gene TRBD1, 5 bases. The germline CDR1 and CDR2 sequences are SGHNT and YYREEE (reference sequence). V lost 1 base and J 2 bases, leaving 13 bases between the germline ends. CDR3 length: 15 amino acids. CDR3 in amino acids: CASSLPGLGTYEQYF. As DNA, the CDR3 is TGTGCCAGCAGCTTGCCAGGGTTGGGGACCTACGAGCAGTACTTC.

The V call is TRBV4-2, the J call TRBJ2-3; TRBD1 matches 9 bases. The length of the CDR3 is 18 residues. After removal of 0 bases from V and 3 bases from J, the junction contained 10 bases not matched to a gene. Germline CDR1 LGHNA, CDR2 YNFKEQ. The chain's CDR3 is CASSQDFRTGDGTDTQYF. In nucleotides, the CDR3 is TGTGCCAGCAGCCAAGACTTCAGGACAGGGGATGGTACAGATACGCAGTATTTT.

The chain has TRBV7-2 and TRBJ2-7, with unresolved D. The CDR3 is 13 residues long. Germline CDR1 and CDR2: SGHTA and FQGNSA. The V end was cut by 2 bases, the J end by 7 bases, with 12 bases between. The CDR3 loop is CASSLSGPLEQYF. The CDR3 DNA reads as TGTGCCAGCAGCTTATCGGGTCCTTTAGAGCAGTACTTC.

This chain links TRBV5-1 with TRBJ2-5, with 14 bases fitting TRBD2. J was trimmed by 2 bases and V by 0 bases; bases with no gene match: 0. This CDR3 is 16 amino acids long. CDR1 is SGHRS and CDR2 is YFSETQ in the germline V gene. The CDR3 DNA reads as TGCGCCAGCAGCTTGGGACTAGCGGGGGGGCAAGAGACCCAGTACTTC. This sequence encodes CASSLGLAGGQETQYF.

This chain connects TRBV6-5 to TRBJ2-1; TRBD2 might be the D (5 bases). The CDR3 contains 13 residues. Germline V gene sequence: CDR1 MNHEY, CDR2 SVGAGI. Trimming took off 8 bases at V and 0 bases at J, with 8 bases between the two ends. The DNA for the CDR3 is TGTGCCAGCTGCGAGGGCTCCTACAATGAGCAGTTCTTC. Encoded protein: CASCEGSYNEQFF.

The chain uses TRBV29-1 and TRBJ2-5; D might be TRBD1 (5 bases). CDR1 is SQVTM, CDR2 ANQGSEA, per germline. V was cut by 3 bases and J by 5 bases, with 13 bases left in between. The CDR3 has 13 amino acids. The CDR3 bases are TGCAGCGTTGACAGGGTAGTAGGGGAGACCCAGTACTTC. As protein: CSVDRVVGETQYF.

This clone was counted only a few times. The chain couples TRBV15 to TRBJ2-3; TRBD2 matches at 7 bases. Germline V gene data show CDR1 as LNHNV and CDR2 as YYDKDF (reference sequence). The junction had 15 bases not matched to a gene; V was cut back by 2 bases and J by 4 bases. The CDR3 has 18 amino acids. CDR3 in amino acids: CATSRSPRPGGGADTQYF. The CDR3 nucleotides are TGTGCCACCAGCAGATCACCCCGGCCGGGGGGTGGCGCAGATACGCAGTATTTT.

The CDR3: CATRLRGENTEAFF. CDR3 nucleotides: TGCGCCACCCGACTTAGGGGTGAGAACACTGAAGCTTTCTTT. This sequence joins TRBV10-1 and TRBJ1-1, with D maybe TRBD1 (5 bases). The germline CDR1 and CDR2 sequences are WNHNN and SYGVQD (reference sequence). V lost 10 bases and J 1 base, leaving 16 bases between the germline ends. This CDR3 comprises 14 residues.

The gene calls are TRBV4-2 and TRBJ2-1, with 11 bases that match TRBD2. V dropped 4 bases and J dropped 3; count of bases not matched to a gene: 8. The length of the CDR3 is 17 residues. Germline CDR1 LGHNA, CDR2 YNFKEQ. The CDR3 protein is CASSLKPGTSGYNEQFF. The CDR3 DNA sequence: TGTGCCAGCAGCCTCAAACCCGGGACTAGCGGCTACAATGAGCAGTTCTTC.

This rearrangement joins TRBV28 to TRBJ1-5; 7 positions match TRBD1. With V trimmed by 4 bases and J by 4 bases, 7 bases remained unmatched. Germline lookup yields CDR1 MDHEN and CDR2 SYDVKM. The CDR3 consists of 15 residues. CDR3 region: CASSWDRLGNQPQHF. The CDR3 DNA sequence: TGTGCCAGCAGTTGGGACAGATTAGGTAATCAGCCCCAGCATTTT.